This record concerns one TCR beta chain sequence. The antigen is not known. This sample stems from a study of shared clonotypes between healthy human individuals. An approximately 210 ng quantity of DNA, roughly 29,000 T cell genomes, went into the sorted-subset replicate PCRs. Data came from immunoSEQ multiplex PCR; TCRdb stores just in-frame clones and leaves some out. Of about 2.1 million clones listed, over 85% are singletons. Findings of the study overall: Tissue TCR repertoires likely differ from these blood-only repertoires.

The naive CD8 subset, CD45RO-negative cells positively selected for CCR7, excluded terminally differentiated effector memory CD45RA+ cells. The V gene end was trimmed by 3 bases and the J gene end by 8 bases; junction bases not matched to a gene: 7. The CDR3 sequence is 15 residues long. Per germline, CDR1 SGDLS and CDR2 YYNGEE. The sample comprised naive CD8+ T cells from PBMCs. This clonotype was sampled from a man aged 18 to 29 in good health. Some clones in this sample may be carry-over from other donors' samples. V usage is TRBV9 and J usage is TRBJ1-4; 10 bases align to TRBD1. This CDR3 is CASSARDRGNEKLFF. The CDR3 DNA is TGTGCCAGCAGCGCCCGGGACAGGGGTAACGAAAAACTGTTTTTT.